The present TCR beta chain was sequenced within a study of blood T cell repertoires in COVID-19. Study as a whole: Spain, Italy and the United States supplied samples that represented acute and convalescent COVID-19. Nucleic acid was either cDNA or gDNA, and it came from T cells, B-cell-depleted T cells, or PBMCs.

The CDR3 is made up of 15 amino acids. Deletions cut 1 base from V and 6 bases from J, with 12 bases between. Germline V gene sequence: CDR1 SGHDN, CDR2 FVKESK. In the authors' workflow: Reference gene primers were amplified, and this amplification served to estimate nucleated cell counts. Sequenced by immunoSEQ multiplex PCR; TCRdb stores in-frame clones only, minus some. V and J calls and clone size are given by that table; D and trimming were obtained from the DNA. The sample lists about 72,000 clones, approximately 85% seen once, with about 27% in the top ten. The sequencing sample was made of peripheral blood. V and J are TRBV14 and TRBJ2-2; TRBD2 might be the D (6 bases). This sequence originates from a middle-aged man with acute or convalescent COVID-19. CDR3 loop: CASSQGRLEAGELFF. CDR3 bases: TGTGCCAGCAGCCAAGGGCGACTAGAAGCCGGGGAGCTGTTTTTT.